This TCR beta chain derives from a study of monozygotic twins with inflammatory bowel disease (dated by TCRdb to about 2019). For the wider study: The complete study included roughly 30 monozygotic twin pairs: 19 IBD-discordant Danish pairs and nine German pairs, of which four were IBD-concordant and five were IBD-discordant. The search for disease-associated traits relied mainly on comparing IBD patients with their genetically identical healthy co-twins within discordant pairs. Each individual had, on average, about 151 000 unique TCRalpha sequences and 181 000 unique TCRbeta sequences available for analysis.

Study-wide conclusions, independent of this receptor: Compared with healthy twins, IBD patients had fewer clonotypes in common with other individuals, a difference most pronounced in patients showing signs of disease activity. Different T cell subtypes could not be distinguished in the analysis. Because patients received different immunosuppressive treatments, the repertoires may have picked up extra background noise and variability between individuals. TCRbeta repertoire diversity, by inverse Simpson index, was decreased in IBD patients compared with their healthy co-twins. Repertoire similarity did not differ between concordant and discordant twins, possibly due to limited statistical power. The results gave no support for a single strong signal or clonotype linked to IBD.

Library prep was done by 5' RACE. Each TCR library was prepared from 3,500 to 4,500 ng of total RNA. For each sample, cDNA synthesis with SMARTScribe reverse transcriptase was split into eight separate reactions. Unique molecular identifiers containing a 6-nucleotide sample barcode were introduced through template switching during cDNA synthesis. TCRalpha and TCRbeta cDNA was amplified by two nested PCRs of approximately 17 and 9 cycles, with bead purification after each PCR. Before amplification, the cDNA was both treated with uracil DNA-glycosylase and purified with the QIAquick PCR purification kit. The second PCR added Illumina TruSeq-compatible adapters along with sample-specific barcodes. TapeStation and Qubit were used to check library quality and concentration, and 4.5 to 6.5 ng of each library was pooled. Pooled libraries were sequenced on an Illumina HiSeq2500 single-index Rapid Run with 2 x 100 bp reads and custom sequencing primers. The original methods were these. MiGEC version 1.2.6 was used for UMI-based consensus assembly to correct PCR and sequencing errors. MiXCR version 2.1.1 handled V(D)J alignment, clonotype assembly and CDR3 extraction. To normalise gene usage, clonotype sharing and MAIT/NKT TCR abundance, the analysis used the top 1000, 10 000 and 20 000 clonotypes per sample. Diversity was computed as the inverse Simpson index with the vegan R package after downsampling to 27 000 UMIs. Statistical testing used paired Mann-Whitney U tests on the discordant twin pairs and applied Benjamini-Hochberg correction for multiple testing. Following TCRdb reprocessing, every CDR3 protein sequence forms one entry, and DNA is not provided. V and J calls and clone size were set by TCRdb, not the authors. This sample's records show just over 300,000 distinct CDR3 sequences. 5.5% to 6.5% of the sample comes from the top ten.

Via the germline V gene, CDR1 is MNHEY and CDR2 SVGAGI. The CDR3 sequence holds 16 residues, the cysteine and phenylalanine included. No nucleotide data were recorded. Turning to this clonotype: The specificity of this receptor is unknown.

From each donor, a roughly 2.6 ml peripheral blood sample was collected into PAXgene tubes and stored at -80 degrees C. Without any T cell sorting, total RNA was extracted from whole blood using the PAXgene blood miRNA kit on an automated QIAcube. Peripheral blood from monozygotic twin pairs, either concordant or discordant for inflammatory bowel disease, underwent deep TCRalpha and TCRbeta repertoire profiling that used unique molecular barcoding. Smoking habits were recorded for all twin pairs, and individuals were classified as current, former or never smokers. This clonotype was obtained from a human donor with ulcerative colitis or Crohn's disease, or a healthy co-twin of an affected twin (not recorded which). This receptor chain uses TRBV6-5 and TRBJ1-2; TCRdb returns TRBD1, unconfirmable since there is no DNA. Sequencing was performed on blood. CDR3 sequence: CASSPRGAGGTYGYTF.